This record looks at one T cell receptor (beta chain) sequence and its context. The data were obtained in a study of blood T cell repertoires in COVID-19. This CDR3 region has 16 residues. Trimming cost V 2 bases and J 5 bases; bases outside gene matches: 8. Looked up from germline, CDR1 is MGHRA and CDR2 is YSYEKL. Produced via immunoSEQ multiplex PCR; TCRdb's table is partial and in-frame only. The sample records tens of thousands of clones, roughly 90% being singletons. Sample: peripheral blood. The V gene is TRBV4-1, the J gene TRBJ1-2; 10 bases agree with TRBD1. The sequence came from a man aged 55 to 70 with COVID-19, enrolled during active disease. CDR3 loop: CASSQSQGQGVYGYTF. As DNA, the CDR3 is TGCGCCAGCAGCCAATCCCAAGGACAGGGGGTTTATGGCTACACCTTC.